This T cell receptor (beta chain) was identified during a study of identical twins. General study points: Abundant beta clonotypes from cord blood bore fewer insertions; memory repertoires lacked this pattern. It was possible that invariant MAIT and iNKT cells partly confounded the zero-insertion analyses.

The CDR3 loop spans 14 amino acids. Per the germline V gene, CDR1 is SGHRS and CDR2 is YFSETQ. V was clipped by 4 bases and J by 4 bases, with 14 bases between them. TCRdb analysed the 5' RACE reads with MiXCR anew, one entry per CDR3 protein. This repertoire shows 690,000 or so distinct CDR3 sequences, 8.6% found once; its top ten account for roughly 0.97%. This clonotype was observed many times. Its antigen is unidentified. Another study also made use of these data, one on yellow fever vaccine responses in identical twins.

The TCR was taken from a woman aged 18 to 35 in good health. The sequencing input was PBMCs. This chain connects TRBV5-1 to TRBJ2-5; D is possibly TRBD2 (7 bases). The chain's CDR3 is CASSPTGRGETQYF. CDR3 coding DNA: TGCGCCAGCAGCCCTACAGGGAGGGGAGAGACCCAGTACTTC.